This T cell receptor (beta chain) is drawn from a study of blood T cell repertoires in COVID-19. The overall study: The study drew acute and convalescent COVID-19 samples from the United States, Italy and Spain. PBMCs, B-cell-depleted T cells, or T cells were the source of the cDNA or gDNA that made up the material.

Authors' methods: Reference gene primers were amplified, and this amplification served to estimate nucleated cell counts. Some clones are missing from TCRdb's copy, which holds only in-frame ones; the method was immunoSEQ multiplex PCR. The D gene and trimming were derived from the DNA, and the V and J assignments and clone size from that table. The sample lists around 400,000 clones, around 87% occurring once. Germline V lookup: CDR1 LGHNA, CDR2 YNFKEQ. This CDR3 contains 16 residues. The V gene end was trimmed by 1 base and the J gene end by 3 bases; junction bases not matched to a gene: 9. Seattle's cohort entered during active infection and was followed longitudinally.

The sequence came from a woman aged 60-75 years with COVID-19, enrolled during active disease. The J gene is TRBJ2-7, the V gene TRBV4-2; TRBD1 aligns across 7 bases. Sequenced: peripheral blood. The chain's CDR3 is CASSQVGGGSNYEQYF. The CDR3 DNA reads as TGTGCCAGCAGCCAAGTAGGGGGCGGGTCAAACTACGAGCAGTACTTC.